The T cell receptor beta chain described here comes from a study of technical replicates of blood from a few donors. The V and J ends lost 0 bases and 5 bases respectively, with 10 bases between them. Germline lookup yields CDR1 SQVTM and CDR2 ANQGSEA. The CDR3 has 13 residues. Clones were sequenced by immunoSEQ multiplex PCR, and TCRdb holds only the in-frame ones, with some missing. The sample gives about 93,000 clones, 95% of which show up once; roughly 0.28% is in the top ten. The chain couples TRBV29-1 to TRBJ1-2; no reliable D call. The receptor was derived from a human donor in good health. Sequencing was carried out using T cells isolated from PBMCs. The CDR3: CSVEDPTDYGYTF. The DNA for the CDR3 is TGCAGCGTTGAAGATCCAACAGATTATGGCTACACCTTC. The full variable domain, its missing parts supplied by reference TRBV29-1 and TRBJ1-2, is SAVISQKPSRDICQRGTSLTIQCQVDSQVTMMFWYRQQPGQSLTLIATANQGSEATYESGFVIDKFPISRPNLTFSTLTVSNMSPEDSSIYLCSVEDPTDYGYTFGSGTRLTVV.